This T cell receptor beta chain was recorded in a study of tumor and adjacent non-tumor tissue in lung cancer. Study results and limitations: Normal lung showed higher cumulative top 100 clone frequency than tumor.

The CDR3 loop spans 17 amino acids. Per germline, CDR1 SGHNT and CDR2 YENEEA. For this clonotype: Its antigen is unknown.

A modified ARM-PCR protocol with three rounds of nested PCR amplified TCRbeta. MiXCR, applied by TCRdb to the multiplex PCR reads, yields one record per CDR3 protein. The repertoire holds approximately 120,000 distinct CDR3 sequences, around 75% seen once, with 37% in the top ten. No cell sorting was done before RNA was extracted from the tissue. The source material was lung tumor tissue. The TCR was taken from a woman aged 60-70 years with non-small cell lung cancer. The J gene is TRBJ2-1, the V gene TRBV11-3; D may be TRBD1 or TRBD2 (6 bases each). The CDR3 protein is CTCSLQLTRGSHNEQFF. Written as DNA, the CDR3 is TGTACCTGCAGCTTACAGTTGACTAGGGGGAGCCACAATGAGCAGTTCTTC.